The entry below gives a single T cell receptor beta chain sequence along with its context. Data came from immunoSEQ multiplex PCR; TCRdb stores just in-frame clones and leaves some out. Of 60,000 to 75,000 clones in the sample, roughly 94% were seen once. These data originate in a study of human thymus T cells. Thymus tissue was removed during corrective cardiac surgery. Germline CDR1 MNHNS, CDR2 SASEGT. The CDR3 sequence is 16 residues long. V trimming: 4 bases; J trimming: 2 bases; junction bases outside the gene matches: 8. Sequencing input: thymus tissue. The receptor was isolated from a girl less than two years old with a congenital heart defect but otherwise immunologically healthy. The chain carries TRBV6-1 and TRBJ2-7, with 10 bases aligning to TRBD2. CDR3 in DNA: TGTGCCAGCAGTGGGCTTAGCGGGAGGCCCGCCTACGAGCAGTACTTC. This sequence encodes CASSGLSGRPAYEQYF.